This TCR beta chain was recorded in a study of blood T cell repertoires in COVID-19. Looking at the study overall: COVID-19 samples collected from the United States, Italy and Spain covered acute and convalescent phases. PBMCs, B-cell-depleted T cells, or T cells provided the cDNA or gDNA that made up the material.

Per the original data handling: The assay estimated nucleated cells by amplifying reference gene primers. The table came from immunoSEQ multiplex PCR; TCRdb's copy has only in-frame clones and leaves some out. The V and J calls and clone size are taken from that table; D and trimming were inferred from the DNA. The sample shows approximately 400,000 clones, 89% of them seen only once. V lost 0 bases, J lost 0 bases, and 5 bases lay in between. This CDR3 has 15 amino acids. Per germline, CDR1 LGHDT and CDR2 YNNKEL (reference sequence). V gene TRBV3-1 (or the pseudogene TRBV3-2) combines with J gene TRBJ2-2; D gene ambiguous. The sample taken for sequencing was peripheral blood. The source is a man between 35 and 55 years old with acute or convalescent COVID-19. CDR3 coding DNA: TGTGCCAGCAGCCAAGATGCGTCGAACACCGGGGAGCTGTTTTTT. The encoded protein is CASSQDASNTGELFF.